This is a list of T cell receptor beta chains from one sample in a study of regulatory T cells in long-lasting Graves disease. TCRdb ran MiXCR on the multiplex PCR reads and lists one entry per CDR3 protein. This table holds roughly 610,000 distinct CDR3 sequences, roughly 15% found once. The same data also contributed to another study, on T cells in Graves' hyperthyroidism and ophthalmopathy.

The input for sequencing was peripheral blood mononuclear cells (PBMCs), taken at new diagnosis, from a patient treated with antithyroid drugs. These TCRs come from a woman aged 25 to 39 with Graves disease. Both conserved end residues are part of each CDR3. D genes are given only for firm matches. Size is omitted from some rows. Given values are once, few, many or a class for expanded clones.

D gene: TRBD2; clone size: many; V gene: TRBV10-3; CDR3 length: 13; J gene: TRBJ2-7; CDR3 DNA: TGTGCCATCAGCGCTAGCGGAAACTACGAGCAGTACTTC; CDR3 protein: CAISASGNYEQYF
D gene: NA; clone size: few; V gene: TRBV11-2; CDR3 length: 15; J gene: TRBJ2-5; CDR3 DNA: TGTGCCAGCAGCTTAGGACAGGCGGAAAAAGAGACCCAGTACTTC; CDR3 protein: CASSLGQAEKETQYF
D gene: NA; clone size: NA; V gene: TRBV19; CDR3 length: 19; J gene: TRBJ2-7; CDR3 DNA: TGTGCCAGTAGTATCACCGCGGGTAGGGGACGGGATCGCCCCTACGAGCAGTACTTC; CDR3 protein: CASSITAGRGRDRPYEQYF
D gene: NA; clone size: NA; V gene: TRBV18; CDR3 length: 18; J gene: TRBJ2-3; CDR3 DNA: TGTGCCAGCTCACCACCTACCCCGGGACCTGATTTCGGGGATACGCAGTATTTT; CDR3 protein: CASSPPTPGPDFGDTQYF
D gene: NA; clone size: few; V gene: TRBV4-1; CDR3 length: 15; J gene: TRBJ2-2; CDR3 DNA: TGCGCCAGCTTCCCTCGGGCTGCCAACACCGGGGAGCTGTTTTTT; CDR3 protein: CASFPRAANTGELFF
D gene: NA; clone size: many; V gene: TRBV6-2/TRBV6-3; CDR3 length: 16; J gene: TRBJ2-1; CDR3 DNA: TGTGCCAGCAGTCCCGGGGTCCCTACCCCCTACAATGAGCAGTTCTTC; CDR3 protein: CASSPGVPTPYNEQFF
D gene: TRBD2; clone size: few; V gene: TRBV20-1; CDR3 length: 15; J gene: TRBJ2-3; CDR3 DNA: TGCAGTGCTAGACAGTCTAGCGGGAGCACAGATACGCAGTATTTT; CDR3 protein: CSARQSSGSTDTQYF
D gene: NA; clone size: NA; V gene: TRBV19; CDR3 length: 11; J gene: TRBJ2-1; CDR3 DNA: TGTGCCAGTACGGGGAGCTGGTCGGTGTTCTTC; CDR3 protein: CASTGSWSVFF
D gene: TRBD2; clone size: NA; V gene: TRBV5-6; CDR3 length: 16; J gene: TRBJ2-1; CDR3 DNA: TGTGCCAGCAGCTTCTCAGGAGCGGGGGGGTGGAATGAGCAGTTCTTC; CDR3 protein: CASSFSGAGGWNEQFF
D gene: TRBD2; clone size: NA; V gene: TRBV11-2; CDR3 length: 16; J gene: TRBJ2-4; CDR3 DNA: TGTGCCAGCAGCTTAGATCGCGGACTAGCGGGAAACATTCAGTACTTC; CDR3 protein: CASSLDRGLAGNIQYF
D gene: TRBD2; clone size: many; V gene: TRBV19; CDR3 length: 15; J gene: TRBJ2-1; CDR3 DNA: TGTGCCAGCACGATAGCGGGAGCCCCGTACAATGAGCAGTTCTTC; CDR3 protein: CASTIAGAPYNEQFF
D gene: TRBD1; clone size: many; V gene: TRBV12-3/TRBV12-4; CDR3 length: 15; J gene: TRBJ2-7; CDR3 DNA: TGTGCCAGCAGTGCAGGGGGCTTCAGCTCCTACGAGCAGTACTTC; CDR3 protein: CASSAGGFSSYEQYF
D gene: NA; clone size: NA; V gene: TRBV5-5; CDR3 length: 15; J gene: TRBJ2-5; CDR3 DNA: TGTGCCAGCAGCCGTCTTACGGGGCTCCAAGAGACCCAGTACTTC; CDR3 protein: CASSRLTGLQETQYF
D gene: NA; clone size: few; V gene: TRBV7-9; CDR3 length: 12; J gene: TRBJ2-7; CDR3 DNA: TGTGCCAGCGGCAGCTACTCCTACGAGCAGTACTTC; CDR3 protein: CASGSYSYEQYF
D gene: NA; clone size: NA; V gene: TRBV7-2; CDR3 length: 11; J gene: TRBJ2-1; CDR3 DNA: TGTGCCAGCAGCTTATTCGTAGAGCAGTTCTTC; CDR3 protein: CASSLFVEQFF
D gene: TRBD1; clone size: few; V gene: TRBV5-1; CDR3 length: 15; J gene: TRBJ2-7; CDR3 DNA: TGCGCCAGCAGCTCCAGACCGGACAGGACCTACGAGCAGTACTTC; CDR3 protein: CASSSRPDRTYEQYF
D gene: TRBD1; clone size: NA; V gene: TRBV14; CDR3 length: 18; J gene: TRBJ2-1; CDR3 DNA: TGTGCCAGCTCCAGACAGGGGAAAACGGGACTCTTATACAATGAGCAGTTCTTC; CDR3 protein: CASSRQGKTGLLYNEQFF
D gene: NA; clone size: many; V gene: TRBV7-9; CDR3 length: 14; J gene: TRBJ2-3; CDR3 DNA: TGTGCCAGCAGCTCGAGGGCCCCCACAGATACGCAGTATTTT; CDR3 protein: CASSSRAPTDTQYF
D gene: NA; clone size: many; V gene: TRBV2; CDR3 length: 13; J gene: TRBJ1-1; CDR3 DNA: TGTGCCAGCAGGGGGGGGGGTACGTCTGAAGCTTTCTTT; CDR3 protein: CASRGGGTSEAFF
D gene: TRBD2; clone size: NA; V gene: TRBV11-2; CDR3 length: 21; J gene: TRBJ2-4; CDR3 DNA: TGTGCCAGCAGCTTAGTTCGTGGAACGGGAGGGCCCGGTCGGGCCAAAAACATTCAGTACTTC; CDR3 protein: CASSLVRGTGGPGRAKNIQYF
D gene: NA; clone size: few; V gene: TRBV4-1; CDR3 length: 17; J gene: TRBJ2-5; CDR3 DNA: TGCGCCAGCAGCCAAGAGGGAGGCATCCCGGCCATGGAGACCCAGTACTTC; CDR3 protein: CASSQEGGIPAMETQYF
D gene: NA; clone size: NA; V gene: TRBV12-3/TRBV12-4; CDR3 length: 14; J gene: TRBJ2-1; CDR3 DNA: TGTGCCAGCAGCCCCAGACCTCCGGAGCCCCGGCAGTTCTTC; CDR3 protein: CASSPRPPEPRQFF
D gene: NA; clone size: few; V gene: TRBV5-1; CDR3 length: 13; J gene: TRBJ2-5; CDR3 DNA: TGCGCCAGCAGCCGTGGCGGGGCGGAGACCCAGTACTTC; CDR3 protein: CASSRGGAETQYF
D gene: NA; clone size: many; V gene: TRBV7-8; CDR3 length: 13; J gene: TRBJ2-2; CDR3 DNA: TGTGCCAGCAGCGTAACGAACACCGGGGAGCTGTTTTTT; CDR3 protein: CASSVTNTGELFF
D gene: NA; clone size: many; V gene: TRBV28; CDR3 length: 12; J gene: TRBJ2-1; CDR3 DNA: TGTGCCAGCACCGAGACGTCTAAGGAGCAGTTCTTC; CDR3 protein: CASTETSKEQFF
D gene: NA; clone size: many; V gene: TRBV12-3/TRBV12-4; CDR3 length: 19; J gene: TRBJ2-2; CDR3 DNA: TGTGCCAGCAGTTTGGGGTTAGGTCTGGGGGGAAAATACACCGGGGAGCTGTTTTTT; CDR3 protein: CASSLGLGLGGKYTGELFF
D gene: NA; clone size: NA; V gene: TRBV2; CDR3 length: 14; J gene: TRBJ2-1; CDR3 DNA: TGTGCCTCAACTCAGGGAGATTTCTCACATGAGCAGTTCTTC; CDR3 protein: CASTQGDFSHEQFF
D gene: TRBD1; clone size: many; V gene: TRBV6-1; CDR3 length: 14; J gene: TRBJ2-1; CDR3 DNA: TGTGCCAGCAGTGGAACAGGGGATAGCGATGAGCAGTTCTTC; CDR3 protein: CASSGTGDSDEQFF
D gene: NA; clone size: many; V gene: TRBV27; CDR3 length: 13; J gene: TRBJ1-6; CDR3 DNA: TGTGCCAGCAACAGGGTAGGCAATTCACCCCTCCACTTT; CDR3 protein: CASNRVGNSPLHF
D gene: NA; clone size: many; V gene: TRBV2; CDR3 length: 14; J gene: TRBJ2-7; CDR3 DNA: TGTGCCAGCAGTGAGATAACTGTGACCTACGAGCAGTACTTC; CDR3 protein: CASSEITVTYEQYF
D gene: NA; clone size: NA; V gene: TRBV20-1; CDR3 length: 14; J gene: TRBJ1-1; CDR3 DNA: TGCAGTGCTAGAGATGGACCTACGAACACTGAAGCTTTCTTT; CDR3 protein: CSARDGPTNTEAFF
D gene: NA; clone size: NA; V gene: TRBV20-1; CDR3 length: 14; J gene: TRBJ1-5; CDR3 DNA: TGCAGTGCTTCGCTCCAGGGGACCAATCAGCCCCAGCATTTT; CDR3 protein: CSASLQGTNQPQHF
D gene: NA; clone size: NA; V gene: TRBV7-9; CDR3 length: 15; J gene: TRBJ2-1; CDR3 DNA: TGTGCCAGCAGCTTAGAAGGGACTCCCTTTCATGAGCAGTTCTTC; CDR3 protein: CASSLEGTPFHEQFF
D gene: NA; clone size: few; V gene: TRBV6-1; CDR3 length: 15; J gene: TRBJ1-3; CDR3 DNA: TGTGCCTCTCAGCGGGGCAGTAGCTCTGGAAACACCATATATTTT; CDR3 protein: CASQRGSSSGNTIYF
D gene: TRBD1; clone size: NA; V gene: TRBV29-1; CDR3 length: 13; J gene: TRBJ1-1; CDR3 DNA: TGCAGCGTTACCGGGACAGGGCTTACTGCAGCTTTCTTT; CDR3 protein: CSVTGTGLTAAFF
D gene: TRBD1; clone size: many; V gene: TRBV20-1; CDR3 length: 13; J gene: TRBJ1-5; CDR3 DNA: TGCAGTGCTACAGGGACAGGCGATCAGCCCCAGCATTTT; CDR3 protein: CSATGTGDQPQHF
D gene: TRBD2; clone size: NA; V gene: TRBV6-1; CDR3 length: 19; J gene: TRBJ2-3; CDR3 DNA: TGTGCCAGCAGCAAACGGACTAGCGGGAGGTCTGAAGTGCTTGATACGCAGTATTTT; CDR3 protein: CASSKRTSGRSEVLDTQYF
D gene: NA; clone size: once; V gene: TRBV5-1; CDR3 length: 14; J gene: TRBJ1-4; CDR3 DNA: TGCGCCAGCAGCATTGACCCAATTGGGGAAAAACTGTTTTTT; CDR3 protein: CASSIDPIGEKLFF
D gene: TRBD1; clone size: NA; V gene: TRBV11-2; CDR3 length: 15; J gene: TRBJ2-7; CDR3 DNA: TGTGCCAGCAGCGTCACCGGGACAGCGGACTACGAGCAGTACTTC; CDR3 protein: CASSVTGTADYEQYF
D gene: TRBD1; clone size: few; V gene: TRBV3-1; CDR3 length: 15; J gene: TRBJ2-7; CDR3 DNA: TGTGCCAGCAGCCTTAGTGTGGGGACAGGGGACGAGCAGTACTTC; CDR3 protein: CASSLSVGTGDEQYF
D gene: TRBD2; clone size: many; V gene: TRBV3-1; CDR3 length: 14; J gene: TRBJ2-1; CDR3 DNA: TGTGCCAGCAGCCAAGAATCGGCGGGAGATGAGCAGTTCTTC; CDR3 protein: CASSQESAGDEQFF
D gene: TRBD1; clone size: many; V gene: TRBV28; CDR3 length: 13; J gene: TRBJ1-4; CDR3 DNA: TGTGCCAGCAGTTTACAGGGGGGGGAAAAACTGTTTTTT; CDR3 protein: CASSLQGGEKLFF
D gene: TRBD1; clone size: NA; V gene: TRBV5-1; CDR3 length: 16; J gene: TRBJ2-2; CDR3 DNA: TGCGCCAGCAGCTTCGTGGACAGGGTTAACACCGGGGAGCTGTTTTTT; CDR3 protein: CASSFVDRVNTGELFF
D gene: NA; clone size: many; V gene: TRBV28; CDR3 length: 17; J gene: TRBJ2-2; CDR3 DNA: TGTGCCAGCAGTCCTAGTGGCTGGCAGGGTATCACCGGGGAGCTGTTTTTT; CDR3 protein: CASSPSGWQGITGELFF
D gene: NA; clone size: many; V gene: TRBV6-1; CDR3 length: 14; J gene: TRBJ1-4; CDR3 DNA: TGTGCCAGCAGTGACGGGTTTACGGATTTACTTCTGTTTTTT; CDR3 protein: CASSDGFTDLLLFF
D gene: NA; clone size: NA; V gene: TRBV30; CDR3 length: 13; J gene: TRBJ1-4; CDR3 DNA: TGTGCCTGGAAGTGGCAGATAAATGAAAAACTGTTTTTT; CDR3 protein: CAWKWQINEKLFF
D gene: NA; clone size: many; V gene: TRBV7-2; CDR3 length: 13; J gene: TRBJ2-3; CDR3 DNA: TGTGCCAGCAGCATACGGAGTGCAGATACGCAGTATTTT; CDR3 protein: CASSIRSADTQYF
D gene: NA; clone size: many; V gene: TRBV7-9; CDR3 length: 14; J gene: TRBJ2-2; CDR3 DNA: TGTGCCAGCAGCTTAGATACGGACACCGGGGAGCTGTTTTTT; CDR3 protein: CASSLDTDTGELFF
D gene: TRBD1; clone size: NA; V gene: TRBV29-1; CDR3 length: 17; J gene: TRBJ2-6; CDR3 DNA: TGCAGCGTTGGAAGGGGCGCAGGGGGCTCTGGGGCCAACGTCCTGACTTTC; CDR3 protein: CSVGRGAGGSGANVLTF
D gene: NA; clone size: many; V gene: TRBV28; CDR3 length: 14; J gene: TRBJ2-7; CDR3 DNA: TGTGCCAGCAGTTTTTTTCGGGGCGGCTACGAGCAGTACTTC; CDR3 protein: CASSFFRGGYEQYF